This TCR beta chain was retrieved from a study of chemoradiotherapy in HPV16-positive cancers. For the study at large: Functional T-cell assays on a couple of HPV16-positive patients' cells defined candidate HPV-specific clones and common TCR motifs. Study-wide results and limits: Candidate HPV-specific clones and E7-related TCR motifs grew in tumor during treatment. For HPV16-positive patients, expanding HPV-responsive T cells associated with longer recurrence-free survival.

The ends were cut back, 3 bases at V and 6 bases at J, with 9 bases in the middle. CDR1 is SGHRS and CDR2 is YFSETQ in the germline V gene. The CDR3 loop spans 13 amino acids. Clones were sequenced by immunoSEQ multiplex PCR, and TCRdb holds only the in-frame ones, with some missing. Seen here are about 6,500 clones, around 90% observed once, and the top ten hold 1.5% to 2%. Worth noting for this clone: Its target is not known.

J is TRBJ2-2 and V is TRBV5-1; D unclear. The TCR originated in a human donor with HPV-associated anogenital cancer. The source was blood, collected from a patient who underwent chemoradiotherapy. CDR3 DNA: TGCGCCAGCAGCTCCCGAGAGCCCGGGGAGCTGTTTTTT. This sequence encodes CASSSREPGELFF.